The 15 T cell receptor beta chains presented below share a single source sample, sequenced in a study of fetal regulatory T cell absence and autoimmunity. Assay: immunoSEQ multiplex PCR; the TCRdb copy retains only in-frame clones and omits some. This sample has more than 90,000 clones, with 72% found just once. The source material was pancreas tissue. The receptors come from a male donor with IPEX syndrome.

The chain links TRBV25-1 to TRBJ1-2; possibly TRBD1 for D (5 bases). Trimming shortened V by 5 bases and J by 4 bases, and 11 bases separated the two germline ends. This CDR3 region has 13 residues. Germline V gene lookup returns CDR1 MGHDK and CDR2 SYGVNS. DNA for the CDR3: TGTGCCAGCAGTTCTGGGGGGGGCTATGGCTACACCTTC. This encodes CASSSGGGYGYTF.

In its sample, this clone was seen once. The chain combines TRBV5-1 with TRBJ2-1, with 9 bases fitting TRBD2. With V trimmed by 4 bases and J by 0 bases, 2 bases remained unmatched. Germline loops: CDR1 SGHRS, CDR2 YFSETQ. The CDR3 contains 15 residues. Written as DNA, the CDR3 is TGCGCCAGCAGCAATAGCGGGAGCTCCTACAATGAGCAGTTCTTC. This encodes CASSNSGSSYNEQFF.

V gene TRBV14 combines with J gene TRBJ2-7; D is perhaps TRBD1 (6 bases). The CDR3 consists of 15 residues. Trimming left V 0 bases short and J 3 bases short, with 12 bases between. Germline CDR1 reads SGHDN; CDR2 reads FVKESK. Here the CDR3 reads CASSQDLGQYYEQYF. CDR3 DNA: TGTGCCAGCAGCCAAGATTTAGGACAGTACTACGAGCAGTACTTC.

The CDR3 DNA follows: TGTGCCAGCAGCCCCTACAGTATTAGCACAGATACGCAGTATTTT. This gives the protein CASSPYSISTDTQYF. The J gene is TRBJ2-3, the V gene TRBV7-8, with D unclear. Trimming left V 5 bases short and J 0 bases short, with 12 bases between. CDR3 length: 15 amino acids. Germline V CDR1 and CDR2: SGHVS, FQNEAQ.

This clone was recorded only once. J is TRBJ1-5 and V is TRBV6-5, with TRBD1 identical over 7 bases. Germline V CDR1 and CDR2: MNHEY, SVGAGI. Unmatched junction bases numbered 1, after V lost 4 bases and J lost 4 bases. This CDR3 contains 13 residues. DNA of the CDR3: TGTGCCAGCAGTTGGGACAGAAATCAGCCCCAGCATTTT. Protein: CASSWDRNQPQHF.

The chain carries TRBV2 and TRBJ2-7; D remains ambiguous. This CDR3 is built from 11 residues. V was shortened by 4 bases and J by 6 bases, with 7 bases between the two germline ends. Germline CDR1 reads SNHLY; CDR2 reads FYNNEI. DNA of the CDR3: TGTGCCAGCAGTGGTCAAGCCGAGCAGTACTTC. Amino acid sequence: CASSGQAEQYF. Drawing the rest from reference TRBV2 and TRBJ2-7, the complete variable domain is EPEVTQTPSHQVTQMGQEVILRCVPISNHLYFYWYRQILGQKVEFLVSFYNNEISEKSEIFDDQFSVERPDGSNFTLKIRSTKLEDSAMYFCASSGQAEQYFGPGTRLTVT.

The DNA of the CDR3 is TGTGCCAGCAGCCAAGATCTGGGATTGCACGAAAAACTGTTTTTT. It translates to CASSQDLGLHEKLFF. The chain combines TRBV14 with TRBJ1-4, with no clear D. CDR3 size: 15 residues. V was clipped by 0 bases and J by 8 bases, with 13 bases between them. CDR1 and CDR2 (germline): SGHDN, FVKESK.

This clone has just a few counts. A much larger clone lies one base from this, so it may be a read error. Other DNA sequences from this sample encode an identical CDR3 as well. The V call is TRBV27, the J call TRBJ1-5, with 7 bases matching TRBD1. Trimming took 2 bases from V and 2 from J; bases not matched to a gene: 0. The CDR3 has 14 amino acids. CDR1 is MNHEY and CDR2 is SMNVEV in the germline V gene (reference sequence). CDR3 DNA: TGTGCCAGCAGTTTAGGACAGGGCAATCAGCCCCAGCATTTT. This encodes CASSLGQGNQPQHF.

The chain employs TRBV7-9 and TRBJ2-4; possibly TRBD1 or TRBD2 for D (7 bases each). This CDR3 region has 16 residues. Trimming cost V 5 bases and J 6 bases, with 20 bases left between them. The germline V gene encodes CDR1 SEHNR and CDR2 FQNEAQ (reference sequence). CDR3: CASSPPTGRDLNIQYF. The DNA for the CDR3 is TGTGCCAGCAGCCCTCCGACAGGGAGGGACCTAAACATTCAGTACTTC.

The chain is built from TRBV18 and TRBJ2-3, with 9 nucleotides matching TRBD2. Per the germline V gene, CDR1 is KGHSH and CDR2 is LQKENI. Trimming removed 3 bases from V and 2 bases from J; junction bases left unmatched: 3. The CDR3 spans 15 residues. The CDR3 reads CASSPGLANTDTQYF. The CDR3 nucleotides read TGTGCCAGCTCACCGGGACTAGCTAACACAGATACGCAGTATTTT.

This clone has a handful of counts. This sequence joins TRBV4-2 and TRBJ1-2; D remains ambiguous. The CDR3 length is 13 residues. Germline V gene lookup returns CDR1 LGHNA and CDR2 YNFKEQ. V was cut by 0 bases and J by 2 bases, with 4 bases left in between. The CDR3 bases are TGTGCCAGCAGCCAAGAGGGGAACTATGGCTACACCTTC. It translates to CASSQEGNYGYTF.

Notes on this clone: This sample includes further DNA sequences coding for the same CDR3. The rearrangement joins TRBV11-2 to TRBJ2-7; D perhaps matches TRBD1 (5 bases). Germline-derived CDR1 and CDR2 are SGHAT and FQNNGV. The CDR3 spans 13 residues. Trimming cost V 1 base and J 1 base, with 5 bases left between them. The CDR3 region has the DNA TGTGCCAGCAGCTTAGGACAGTCCTACGAGCAGTACTTC. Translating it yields CASSLGQSYEQYF.

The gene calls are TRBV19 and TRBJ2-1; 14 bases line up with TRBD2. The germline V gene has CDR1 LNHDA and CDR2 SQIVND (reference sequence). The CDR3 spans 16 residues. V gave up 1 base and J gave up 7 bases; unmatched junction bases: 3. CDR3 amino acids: CASSIGLAGGQNEQFF. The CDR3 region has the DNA TGTGCCAGTAGTATAGGACTAGCGGGGGGGCAAAATGAGCAGTTCTTC.

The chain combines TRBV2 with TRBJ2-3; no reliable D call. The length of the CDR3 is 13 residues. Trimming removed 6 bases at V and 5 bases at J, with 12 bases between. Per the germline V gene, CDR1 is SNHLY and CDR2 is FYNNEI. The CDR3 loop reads CASRDPNQDTQYF. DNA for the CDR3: TGTGCCAGCAGGGACCCGAATCAAGATACGCAGTATTTT.

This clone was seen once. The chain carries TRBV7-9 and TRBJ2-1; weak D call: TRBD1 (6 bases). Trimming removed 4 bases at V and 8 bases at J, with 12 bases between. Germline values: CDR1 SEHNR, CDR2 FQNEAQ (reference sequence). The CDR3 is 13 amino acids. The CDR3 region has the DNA TGTGCCAGCAGCTCCCTACAGGGCTATGAGCAGTTCTTC. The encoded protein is CASSSLQGYEQFF.